The TCR beta chain described here comes from a study of blood T cell repertoires in COVID-19. V trimming: 4 bases; J trimming: 4 bases; junction bases outside the gene matches: 5. Germline values: CDR1 SGHVS, CDR2 FQNEAQ. The CDR3 runs to 14 residues. The data were produced by immunoSEQ multiplex PCR, yet TCRdb's version contains in-frame clones alone and is incomplete. The sample records 80,000 to 100,000 clones, about four fifths being singletons. This clone came up once. The genes are TRBV7-8 and TRBJ2-3, with 7 bases fitting TRBD2. Sequencing was carried out using peripheral blood. This receptor was taken from a human donor in a cohort sampled during active COVID-19. CDR3 protein: CASSSRGGADTQYF. The CDR3 bases are TGTGCCAGCAGCTCCCGTGGGGGGGCAGATACGCAGTATTTT.